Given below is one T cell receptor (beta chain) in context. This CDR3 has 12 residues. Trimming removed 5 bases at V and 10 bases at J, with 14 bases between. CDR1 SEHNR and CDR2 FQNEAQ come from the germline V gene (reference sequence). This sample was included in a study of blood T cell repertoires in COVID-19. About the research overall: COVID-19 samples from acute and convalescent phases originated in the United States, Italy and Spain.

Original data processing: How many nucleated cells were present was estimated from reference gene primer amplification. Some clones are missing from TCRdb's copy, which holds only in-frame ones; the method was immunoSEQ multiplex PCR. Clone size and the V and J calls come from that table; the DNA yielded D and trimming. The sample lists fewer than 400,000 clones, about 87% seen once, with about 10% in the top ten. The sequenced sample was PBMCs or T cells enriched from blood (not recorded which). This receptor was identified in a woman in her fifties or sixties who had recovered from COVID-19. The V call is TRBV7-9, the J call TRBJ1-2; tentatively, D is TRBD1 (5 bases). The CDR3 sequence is CASSRSTVDYTF. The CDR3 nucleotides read TGTGCCAGCAGCCGTTCGACAGTCGACTACACCTTC.